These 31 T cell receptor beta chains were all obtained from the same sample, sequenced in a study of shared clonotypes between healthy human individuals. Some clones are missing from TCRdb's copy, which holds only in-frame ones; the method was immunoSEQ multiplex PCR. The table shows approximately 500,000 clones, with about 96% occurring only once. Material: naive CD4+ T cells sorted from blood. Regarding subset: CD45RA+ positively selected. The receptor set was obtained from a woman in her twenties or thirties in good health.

CDR3 bases: TGTGCCAGTAGTCGACAGGGAAAGGTCTCTGGAAACACCATATATTTT. Translation: CASSRQGKVSGNTIYF. The J gene is TRBJ1-3, the V gene TRBV19; 7 bases are shared with TRBD1. The germline gives CDR1 LNHDA, CDR2 SQIVND (reference sequence). The CDR3 consists of 16 residues. The V and J ends lost 5 bases and 0 bases, in that order; junction bases with no gene match: 7.

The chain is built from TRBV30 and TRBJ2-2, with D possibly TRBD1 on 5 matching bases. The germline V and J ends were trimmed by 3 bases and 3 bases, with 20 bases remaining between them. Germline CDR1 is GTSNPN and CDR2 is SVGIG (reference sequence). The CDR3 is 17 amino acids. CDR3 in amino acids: CAWRTRIGAADTGELFF. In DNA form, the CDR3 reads TGTGCCTGGAGGACAAGGATTGGGGCAGCTGACACCGGGGAGCTGTTTTTT.

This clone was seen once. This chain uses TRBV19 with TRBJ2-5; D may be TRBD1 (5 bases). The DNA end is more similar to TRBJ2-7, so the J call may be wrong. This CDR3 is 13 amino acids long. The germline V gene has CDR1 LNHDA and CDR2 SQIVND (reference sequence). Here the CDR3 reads CASRRGVDDEQYF. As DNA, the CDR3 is TGTGCCAGTAGAAGGGGCGTAGACGACGAGCAGTACTTC.

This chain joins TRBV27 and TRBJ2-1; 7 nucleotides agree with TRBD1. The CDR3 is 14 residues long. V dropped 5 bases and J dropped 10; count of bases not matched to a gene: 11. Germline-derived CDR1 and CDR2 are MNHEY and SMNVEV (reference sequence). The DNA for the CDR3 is TGTGCCAGCAGTACCCGGACAGGAGCTTTCGAGCAGTTCTTC. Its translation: CASSTRTGAFEQFF.

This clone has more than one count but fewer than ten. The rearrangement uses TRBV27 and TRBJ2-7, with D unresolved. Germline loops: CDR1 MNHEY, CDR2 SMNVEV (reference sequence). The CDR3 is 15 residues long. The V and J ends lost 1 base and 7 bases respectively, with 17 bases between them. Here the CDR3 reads CASSLLFSGSLEQYF. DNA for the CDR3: TGTGCCAGCAGTTTATTGTTCAGTGGCAGCCTTGAGCAGTACTTC.

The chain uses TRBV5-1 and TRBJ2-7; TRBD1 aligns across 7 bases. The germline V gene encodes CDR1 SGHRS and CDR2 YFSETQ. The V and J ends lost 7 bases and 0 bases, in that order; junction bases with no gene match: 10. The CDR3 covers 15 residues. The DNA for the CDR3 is TGCGCCAGCCGACTTGGACAGGCGAGCTCCTACGAGCAGTACTTC. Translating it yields CASRLGQASSYEQYF.

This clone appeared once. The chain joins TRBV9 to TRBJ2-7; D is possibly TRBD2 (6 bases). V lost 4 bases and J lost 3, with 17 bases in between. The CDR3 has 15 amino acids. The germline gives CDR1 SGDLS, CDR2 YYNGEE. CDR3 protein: CASSSQPGLHYEQYF. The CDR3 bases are TGTGCCAGCAGCTCCCAACCGGGACTTCACTACGAGCAGTACTTC.

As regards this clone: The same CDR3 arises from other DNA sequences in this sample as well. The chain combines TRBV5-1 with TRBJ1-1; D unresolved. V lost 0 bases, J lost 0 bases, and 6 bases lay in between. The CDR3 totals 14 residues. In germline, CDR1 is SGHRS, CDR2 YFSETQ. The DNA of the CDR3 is TGCGCCAGCAGCTTGGACAGTATGAACACTGAAGCTTTCTTT. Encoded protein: CASSLDSMNTEAFF.

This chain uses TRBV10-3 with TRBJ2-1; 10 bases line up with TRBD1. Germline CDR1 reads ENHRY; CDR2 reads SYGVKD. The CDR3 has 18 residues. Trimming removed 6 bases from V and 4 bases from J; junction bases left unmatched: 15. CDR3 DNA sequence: TGTGCCATCAGCGATACAGCACGCCGGGACAGGGGTTACAATGAGCAGTTCTTC. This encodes CAISDTARRDRGYNEQFF.

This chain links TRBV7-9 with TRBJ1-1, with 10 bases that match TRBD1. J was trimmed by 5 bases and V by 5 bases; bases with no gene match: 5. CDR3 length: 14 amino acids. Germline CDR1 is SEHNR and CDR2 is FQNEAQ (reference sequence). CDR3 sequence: CASSTGQGGTEAFF. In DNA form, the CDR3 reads TGTGCCAGCAGCACTGGACAGGGGGGGACTGAAGCTTTCTTT.

Written as DNA, the CDR3 is TGTGCCAGTAGTGGGACTCAAAAAAAAGGGAGCTCCTACTACAATGAGCAGTTCTTC. Its translation: CASSGTQKKGSSYYNEQFF. This chain links TRBV19 with TRBJ2-1, with a weak D call TRBD2 (6 bases). Deletions cut 5 bases from V and 3 bases from J, with 26 bases between. The length of the CDR3 is 19 residues. CDR1 is LNHDA and CDR2 is SQIVND in the germline V gene (reference sequence).

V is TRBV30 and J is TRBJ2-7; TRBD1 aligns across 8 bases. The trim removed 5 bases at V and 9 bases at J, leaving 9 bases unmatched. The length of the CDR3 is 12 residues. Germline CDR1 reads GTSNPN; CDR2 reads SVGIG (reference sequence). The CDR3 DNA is TGTGCCTGGGGATTCAGGGGGCGGGCGCAGTACTTC. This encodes CAWGFRGRAQYF.

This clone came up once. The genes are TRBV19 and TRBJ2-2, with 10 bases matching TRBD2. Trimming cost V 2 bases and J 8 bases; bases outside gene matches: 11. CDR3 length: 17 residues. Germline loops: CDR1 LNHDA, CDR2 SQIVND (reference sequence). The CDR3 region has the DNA TGTGCCAGTAGTATACTTTCCCTAGCGGGAGTAGGTGGGGAGCTGTTTTTT. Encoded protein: CASSILSLAGVGGELFF.

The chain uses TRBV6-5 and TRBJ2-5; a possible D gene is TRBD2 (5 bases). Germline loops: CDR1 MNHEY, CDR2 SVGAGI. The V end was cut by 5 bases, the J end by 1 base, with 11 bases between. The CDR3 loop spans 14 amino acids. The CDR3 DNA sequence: TGTGCCAGCAGTACGGAAGCGGCCCAAGAGACCCAGTACTTC. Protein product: CASSTEAAQETQYF.

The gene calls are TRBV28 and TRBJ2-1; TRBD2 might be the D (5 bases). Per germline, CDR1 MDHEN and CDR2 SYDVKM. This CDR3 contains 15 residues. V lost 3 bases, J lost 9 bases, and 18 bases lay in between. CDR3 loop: CASSFGTRKRGEQFF. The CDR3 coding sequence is TGTGCCAGCAGTTTCGGAACTAGAAAAAGAGGTGAGCAGTTCTTC.

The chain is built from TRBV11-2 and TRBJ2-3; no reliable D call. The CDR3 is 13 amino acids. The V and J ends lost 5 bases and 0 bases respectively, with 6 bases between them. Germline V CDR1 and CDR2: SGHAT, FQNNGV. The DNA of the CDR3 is TGTGCCAGCAGCGCAGGTAGCACAGATACGCAGTATTTT. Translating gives CASSAGSTDTQYF.

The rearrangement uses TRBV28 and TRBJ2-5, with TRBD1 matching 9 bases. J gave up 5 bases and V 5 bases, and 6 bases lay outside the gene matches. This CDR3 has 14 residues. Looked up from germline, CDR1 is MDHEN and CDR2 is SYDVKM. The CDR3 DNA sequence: TGTGCCAGCAGTCCCGGGACAGGGCACGAGACCCAGTACTTC. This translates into CASSPGTGHETQYF.

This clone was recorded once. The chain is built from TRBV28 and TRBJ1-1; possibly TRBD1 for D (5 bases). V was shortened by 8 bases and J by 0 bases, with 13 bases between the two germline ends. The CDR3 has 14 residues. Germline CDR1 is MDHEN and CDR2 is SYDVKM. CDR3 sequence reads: CASHNRQMNTEAFF. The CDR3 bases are TGTGCCAGCCATAACAGACAGATGAACACTGAAGCTTTCTTT. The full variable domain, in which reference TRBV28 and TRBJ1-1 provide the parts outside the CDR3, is DVKVTQSSRYLVKRTGEKVFLECVQDMDHENMFWYRQDPGLGLRLIYFSYDVKMKEKGDIPEGYSVSREKKERFSLILESASTNQTSMYLCASHNRQMNTEAFFGQGTRLTVV.

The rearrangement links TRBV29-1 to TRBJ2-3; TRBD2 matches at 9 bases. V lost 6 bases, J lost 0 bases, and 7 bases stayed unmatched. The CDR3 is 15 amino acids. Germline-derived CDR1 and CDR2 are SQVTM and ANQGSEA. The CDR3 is CSVLTSGLSTDTQYF. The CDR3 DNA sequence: TGCAGCGTCTTGACTAGCGGACTTAGCACAGATACGCAGTATTTT.

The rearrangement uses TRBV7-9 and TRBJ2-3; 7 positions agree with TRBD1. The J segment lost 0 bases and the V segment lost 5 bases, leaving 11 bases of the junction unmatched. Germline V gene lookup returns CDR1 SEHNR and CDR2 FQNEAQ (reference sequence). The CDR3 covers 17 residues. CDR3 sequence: CASSAMTGTVSTDTQYF. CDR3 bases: TGTGCCAGCAGCGCCATGACCGGGACAGTAAGCACAGATACGCAGTATTTT. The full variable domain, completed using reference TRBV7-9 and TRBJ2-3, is DTGVSQNPRHKITKRGQNVTFRCDPISEHNRLYWYRQTLGQGPEFLTYFQNEAQLEKSRLLSDRFSAERPKGSFSTLEIQRTEQGDSAMYLCASSAMTGTVSTDTQYFGPGTRLTVL.

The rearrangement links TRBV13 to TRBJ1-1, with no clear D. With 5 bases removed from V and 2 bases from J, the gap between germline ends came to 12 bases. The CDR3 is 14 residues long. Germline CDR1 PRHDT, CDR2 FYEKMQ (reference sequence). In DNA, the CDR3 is TGTGCCAGCAGCACCCCGGGCCCCAACACTGAAGCTTTCTTT. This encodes CASSTPGPNTEAFF.

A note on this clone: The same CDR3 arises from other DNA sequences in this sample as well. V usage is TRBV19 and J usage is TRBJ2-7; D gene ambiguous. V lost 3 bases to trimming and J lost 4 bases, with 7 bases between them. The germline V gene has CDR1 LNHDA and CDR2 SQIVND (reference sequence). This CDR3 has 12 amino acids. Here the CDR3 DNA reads TGTGCCAGTAGTATGGGTGGATACGAGCAGTACTTC. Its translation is CASSMGGYEQYF. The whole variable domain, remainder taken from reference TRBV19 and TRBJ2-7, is DGGITQSPKYLFRKEGQNVTLSCEQNLNHDAMYWYRQDPGQGLRLIYYSQIVNDFQKGDIAEGYSVSREKKESFPLTVTSAQKNPTAFYLCASSMGGYEQYFGPGTRLTVT.

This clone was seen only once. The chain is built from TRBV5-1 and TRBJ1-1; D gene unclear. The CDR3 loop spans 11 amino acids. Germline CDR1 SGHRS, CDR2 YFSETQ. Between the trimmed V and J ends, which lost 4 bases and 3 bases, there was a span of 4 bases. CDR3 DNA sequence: TGCGCCAGCAGCGTGGACACTGAAGCTTTCTTT. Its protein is CASSVDTEAFF.

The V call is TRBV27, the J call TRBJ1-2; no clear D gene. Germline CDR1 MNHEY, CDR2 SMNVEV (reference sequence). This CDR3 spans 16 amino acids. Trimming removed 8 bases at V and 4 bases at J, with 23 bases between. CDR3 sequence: CASGTGGGNLFYGYTF. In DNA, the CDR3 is TGTGCCAGCGGAACGGGAGGTGGAAACCTTTTCTATGGCTACACCTTC.

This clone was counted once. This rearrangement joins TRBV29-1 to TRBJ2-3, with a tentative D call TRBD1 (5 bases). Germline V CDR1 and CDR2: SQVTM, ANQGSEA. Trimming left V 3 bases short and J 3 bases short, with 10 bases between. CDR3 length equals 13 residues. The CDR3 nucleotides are TGCAGCGTTGACCGGACACCTACAGATACGCAGTATTTT. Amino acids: CSVDRTPTDTQYF.

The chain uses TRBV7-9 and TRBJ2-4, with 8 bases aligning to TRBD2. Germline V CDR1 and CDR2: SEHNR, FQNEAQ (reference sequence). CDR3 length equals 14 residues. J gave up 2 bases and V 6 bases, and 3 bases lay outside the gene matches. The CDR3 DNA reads TGTGCCAGCAGTACGGGGGGGCCCAAAAACATTCAGTACTTC. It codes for CASSTGGPKNIQYF.

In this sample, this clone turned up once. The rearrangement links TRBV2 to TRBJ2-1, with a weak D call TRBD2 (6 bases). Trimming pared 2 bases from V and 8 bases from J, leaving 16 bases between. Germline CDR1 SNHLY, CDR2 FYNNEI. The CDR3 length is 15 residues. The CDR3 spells CASSEWYGSVDEQFF. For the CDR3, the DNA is TGTGCCAGCAGTGAATGGTACGGGAGCGTCGATGAGCAGTTCTTC.

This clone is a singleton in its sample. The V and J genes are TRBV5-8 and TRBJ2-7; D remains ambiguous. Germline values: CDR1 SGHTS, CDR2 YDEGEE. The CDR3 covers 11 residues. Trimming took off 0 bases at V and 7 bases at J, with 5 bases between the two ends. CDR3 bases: TGTGCCAGCAGCTTGGTCTGGGAGCAGTACTTC. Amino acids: CASSLVWEQYF.

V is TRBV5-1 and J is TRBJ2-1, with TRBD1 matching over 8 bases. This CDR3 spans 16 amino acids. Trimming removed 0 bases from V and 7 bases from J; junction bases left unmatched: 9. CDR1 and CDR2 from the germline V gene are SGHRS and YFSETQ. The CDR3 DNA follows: TGCGCCAGCAGCTTGGAGGCAGGGGGCCTTGGGAATGAGCAGTTCTTC. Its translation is CASSLEAGGLGNEQFF. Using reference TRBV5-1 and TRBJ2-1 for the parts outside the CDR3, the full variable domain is KAGVTQTPRYLIKTRGQQVTLSCSPISGHRSVSWYQQTPGQGLQFLFEYFSETQRNKGNFPGRFSGRQFSNSRSEMNVSTLELGDSALYLCASSLEAGGLGNEQFFGPGTRLTVL.

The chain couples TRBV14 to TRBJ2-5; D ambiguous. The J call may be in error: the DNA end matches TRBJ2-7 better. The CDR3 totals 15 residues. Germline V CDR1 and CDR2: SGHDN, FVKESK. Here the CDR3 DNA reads TGTGCCAGCAGCCCGAAGCCAGCTGTATCGCACGAGCAGTACTTC. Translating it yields CASSPKPAVSHEQYF.

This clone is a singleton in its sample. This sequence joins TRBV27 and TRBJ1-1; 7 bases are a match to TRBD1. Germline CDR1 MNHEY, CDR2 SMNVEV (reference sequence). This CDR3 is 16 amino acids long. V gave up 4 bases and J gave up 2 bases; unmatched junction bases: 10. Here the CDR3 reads CASSSSGTAINTEAFF. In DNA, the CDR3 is TGTGCCAGCAGTTCCTCCGGGACAGCAATTAACACTGAAGCTTTCTTT.